Shown below are 23 T cell receptor beta chains from a single sample sequenced in a study of blood T cell repertoires in COVID-19. Sequenced by immunoSEQ multiplex PCR; TCRdb stores in-frame clones only, minus some. This sample has 60,000 to 75,000 clones, with around 87% found just once. The sample taken for sequencing was peripheral blood. These receptors were taken from a man aged 55 to 69 with acute or convalescent COVID-19.

The table lists this clone with a count of one. The V gene is TRBV10-1, the J gene TRBJ2-7; 7 bases are shared with TRBD2. Germline assignment: CDR1 WNHNN and CDR2 SYGVQD (reference sequence). The CDR3 totals 15 residues. Trimming removed 2 bases from V and 1 base from J; junction bases left unmatched: 5. In DNA form, the CDR3 reads TGCGCCAGCAGTGAGAGTTCGGGGGGATCCTACGAGCAGTACTTC. Translating it yields CASSESSGGSYEQYF.

The chain couples TRBV18 to TRBJ2-3, with 7 positions matching TRBD2. V gave up 3 bases and J gave up 3 bases; unmatched junction bases: 9. This CDR3 has 16 residues. Looked up from germline, CDR1 is KGHSH and CDR2 is LQKENI. DNA for the CDR3: TGTGCCAGCTCACCCCCTTTGGGGGGGGAAACAGATACGCAGTATTTT. Encoded protein: CASSPPLGGETDTQYF.

The chain carries TRBV9 and TRBJ2-2; the match to TRBD1 covers 9 bases. The CDR3 is 17 residues long. The V and J ends lost 3 bases and 3 bases, in that order; junction bases with no gene match: 9. CDR1 and CDR2 from the germline V gene are SGDLS and YYNGEE. The CDR3 nucleotides read TGTGCCAGCAGCGGCCGCGACAGGGGGTGGGACACCGGGGAGCTGTTTTTT. As protein: CASSGRDRGWDTGELFF.

V gene TRBV30 combines with J gene TRBJ2-1; TRBD2 aligns across 10 bases. This CDR3 has 17 residues. The germline V gene encodes CDR1 GTSNPN and CDR2 SVGIG (reference sequence). Germline trimming cut 2 bases from V and 2 bases from J; bases unmatched to any gene: 9. Written as DNA, the CDR3 is TGTGCCTGGAGTTCTTCAAGACTAGCGGGTCCCTACAATGAGCAGTTCTTC. This gives the protein CAWSSSRLAGPYNEQFF.

This clone occurred once. The chain has TRBV30 and TRBJ1-1; 11 nucleotides line up with TRBD1. The length of the CDR3 is 14 residues. Losses at the gene ends were 4 bases for V and 5 bases for J; bases not matched to a gene: 6. The germline gives CDR1 GTSNPN, CDR2 SVGIG (reference sequence). The CDR3 reads CAWTSGTGGTEAFF. DNA of the CDR3: TGTGCCTGGACTTCCGGGACAGGGGGAACTGAAGCTTTCTTT.

The V and J genes are TRBV9 and TRBJ1-1; D gene unclear. This CDR3 region has 14 residues. Germline V lookup: CDR1 SGDLS, CDR2 YYNGEE. The V end lost 6 bases, the J end lost 7 bases, and 19 bases lay between the germline ends. The CDR3 bases are TGTGCCAGCACCTCTTCCCCGGGTATAGGTGAAGCTTTCTTT. The encoded protein is CASTSSPGIGEAFF.

The chain has TRBV9 and TRBJ2-3, with TRBD2 identical over 14 bases. This CDR3 is 19 amino acids long. Germline V CDR1 and CDR2: SGDLS, YYNGEE. Trimming at V came to 3 bases and at J to 6 bases, leaving 15 bases not matched to a gene. This chain's CDR3 is CASSGYLTSGGAYDDTQYF. CDR3 nucleotide sequence: TGTGCCAGCAGCGGGTATTTGACTAGCGGGGGGGCCTACGACGATACGCAGTATTTT.

The chain uses TRBV18 and TRBJ2-7; 8 nucleotides align to TRBD1. CDR1 and CDR2 from the germline V gene are KGHSH and LQKENI. The CDR3 extends over 14 amino acids. V shed 3 bases and J 4 bases; nucleotides not matched to a gene: 5. In DNA form, the CDR3 reads TGTGCCAGCTCACCTTCGACAGGGGTTTACGAGCAGTACTTC. Translated: CASSPSTGVYEQYF.

This clone was seen once. This chain joins TRBV2 and TRBJ1-6; D might be TRBD1 (5 bases). Germline CDR1 is SNHLY and CDR2 is FYNNEI. Deletions cut 8 bases from V and 0 bases from J, with 29 bases between. The CDR3 contains 21 residues. The CDR3, as DNA: TGTGCCAGCTGGGGGATCCGTCGAGGGACTTCGGGGAGCTCCTATAATTCACCCCTCCACTTT. This codes for CASWGIRRGTSGSSYNSPLHF.

This sequence joins TRBV30 and TRBJ1-1; 7 nucleotides agree with TRBD1. J gave up 10 bases and V 0 bases, and 2 bases lay outside the gene matches. This CDR3 comprises 11 residues. Germline CDR1 GTSNPN, CDR2 SVGIG (reference sequence). The CDR3 region has the DNA TGTGCCTGGAGTGTGACAGGGTCAGCTTTCTTT. Protein: CAWSVTGSAFF.

In its sample, this clone was seen a few times. The CDR3 protein is CASSRDSTGELFF. The CDR3 nucleotides read TGCGCCAGCAGTAGGGACAGCACCGGGGAGCTGTTTTTT. This sequence joins TRBV10-1 and TRBJ2-2; 7 bases agree with TRBD1. The length of the CDR3 is 13 residues. Trimming took 5 bases from V and 4 from J; bases not matched to a gene: 1. Germline V gene data show CDR1 as WNHNN and CDR2 as SYGVQD (reference sequence).

The chain recombines TRBV19 with TRBJ1-2; no reliable D call. CDR1 is LNHDA and CDR2 is SQIVND in the germline V gene (reference sequence). V lost 3 bases and J lost 8, with 19 bases in between. This CDR3 has 15 amino acids. The CDR3 sequence: CASSIHGEGPTGYTF. Written as DNA, the CDR3 is TGTGCCAGTAGTATCCACGGCGAGGGTCCAACCGGCTACACCTTC.

This rearrangement joins TRBV20-1 to TRBJ1-1, with 7 bases identical to TRBD1. The CDR3 length is 14 residues. The J segment lost 2 bases and the V segment lost 3 bases, leaving 6 bases of the junction unmatched. CDR1 and CDR2 from the germline V gene are DFQATT and SNEGSKA (reference sequence). CDR3 nucleotide sequence: TGCAGTGCTAGTGAGGGGGCAGACAACACTGAAGCTTTCTTT. Amino acid sequence: CSASEGADNTEAFF.

This rearrangement joins TRBV11-2 to TRBJ2-3, with TRBD2 identical over 7 bases. Germline CDR1 is SGHAT and CDR2 is FQNNGV. The CDR3 has 15 residues. V was clipped by 7 bases and J by 4 bases; unmatched bases: 11. The CDR3 coding sequence is TGTGCCAGCATCCGTCTCGCGGGGGAAGCAGATACGCAGTATTTT. Amino acid sequence: CASIRLAGEADTQYF.

This CDR3 reads CASSQVVNTEAFF. DNA of the CDR3: TGTGCCAGCAGCCAAGTCGTGAACACTGAAGCTTTCTTT. This rearrangement joins TRBV3-1 (or the pseudogene TRBV3-2) to TRBJ1-1; the D is unclear. V lost 1 base and J lost 0, with 3 bases in between. Germline V gives CDR1 LGHDT, CDR2 YNNKEL (reference sequence). CDR3 length equals 13 residues.

This chain uses TRBV6-5 with TRBJ2-5; D call uncertain. The CDR3 loop spans 13 amino acids. The V and J ends lost 0 bases and 5 bases respectively, with 7 bases between them. Germline assignment: CDR1 MNHEY and CDR2 SVGAGI. The DNA for the CDR3 is TGTGCCAGCAGTTACTCTGGCTTCGAGACCCAGTACTTC. Translated: CASSYSGFETQYF.

The V and J genes are TRBV12-3 or TRBV12-4 and TRBJ2-7; D gene uncertain. Between the trimmed V and J ends, which lost 6 bases and 6 bases, there was a span of 12 bases. The CDR3 contains 12 residues. CDR3 loop: CASRILGGEQYF. The CDR3 region has the DNA TGTGCCAGCAGAATCCTAGGCGGCGAGCAGTACTTC.

This rearrangement joins TRBV5-5 to TRBJ2-2; perhaps TRBD2 as D (5 bases). Per germline, CDR1 SGHKS and CDR2 YYEKEE (reference sequence). The CDR3 extends over 17 amino acids. V lost 4 bases, J lost 5 bases, and 21 bases lay in between. The CDR3 loop reads CASSPGPANGETGELFF. The CDR3, as DNA: TGTGCCAGCAGCCCTGGGCCCGCGAACGGGGAAACCGGGGAGCTGTTTTTT.

The V and J genes are TRBV9 and TRBJ2-3; TRBD2 aligns across 8 bases. The CDR3 runs to 19 residues. Per the germline V gene, CDR1 is SGDLS and CDR2 is YYNGEE. J lost 5 bases, V lost 4 bases, and 21 bases had no gene match. In DNA, the CDR3 is TGTGCCAGCAGCAGAGCCTCCTTTAACGGGGGGGCCGCCGGAGATACGCAGTATTTT. Translated: CASSRASFNGGAAGDTQYF.

The J gene is TRBJ1-1, the V gene TRBV7-9, with 10 bases matching TRBD1. V shed 3 bases and J 1 base; nucleotides not matched to a gene: 8. CDR3 length: 17 residues. In germline, CDR1 is SEHNR, CDR2 FQNEAQ (reference sequence). The CDR3: CASSFCPGQGWNTEAFF. As DNA, the CDR3 is TGTGCCAGCAGCTTTTGTCCGGGACAGGGGTGGAACACTGAAGCTTTCTTT.

The chain recombines TRBV23-1 with TRBJ2-7; D perhaps matches TRBD1 (6 bases). TRBV23-1 is assigned to the ORF class and has an uncertain function. The CDR3 has 11 amino acids. Trimming pared 11 bases from V and 7 bases from J, leaving 15 bases between. The CDR3 DNA is TGCGCCGGTACAGGGATCTGGGAGCAGTACTTC. The encoded protein is CAGTGIWEQYF.

This clone was detected only once. This chain connects TRBV4-3 to TRBJ1-2; 8 positions match TRBD1. The J segment lost 4 bases and the V segment lost 3 bases, leaving 7 bases of the junction unmatched. The CDR3 runs 15 residues. Germline loops: CDR1 LGHNA, CDR2 YSLEER. CDR3 in amino acids: CASSHSGQGVYGYTF. In DNA, the CDR3 is TGCGCCAGCAGCCACTCAGGACAGGGCGTCTATGGCTACACCTTC.

The gene calls are TRBV18 and TRBJ2-5, with 9 nucleotides matching TRBD1. Germline CDR1 KGHSH, CDR2 LQKENI. V was clipped by 0 bases and J by 4 bases; unmatched bases: 3. The CDR3 sequence is 15 residues long. The DNA of the CDR3 is TGTGCCAGCTCACCACCACAGGGGGCTAGAGAGACCCAGTACTTC. Translation gives CASSPPQGARETQYF. The variable domain in full, completed from reference TRBV18 and TRBJ2-5, reads NAGVMQNPRHLVRRRGQEARLRCSPMKGHSHVYWYRQLPEEGLKFMVYLQKENIIDESGMPKERFSAEFPKEGPSILRIQQVVRGDSAAYFCASSPPQGARETQYFGPGTRLLVL.